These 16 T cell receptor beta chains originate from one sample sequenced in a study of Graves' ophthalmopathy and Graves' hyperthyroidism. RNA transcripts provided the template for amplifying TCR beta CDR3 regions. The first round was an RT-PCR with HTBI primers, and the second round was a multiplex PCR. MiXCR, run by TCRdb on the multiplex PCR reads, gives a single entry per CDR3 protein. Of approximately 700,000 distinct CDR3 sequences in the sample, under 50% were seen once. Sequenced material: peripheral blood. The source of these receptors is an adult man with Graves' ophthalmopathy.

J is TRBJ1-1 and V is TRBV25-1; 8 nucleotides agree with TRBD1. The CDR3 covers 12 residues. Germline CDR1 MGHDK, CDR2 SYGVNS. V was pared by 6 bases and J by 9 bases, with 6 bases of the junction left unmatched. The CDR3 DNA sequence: TGTGCCAGCAGACAGACAGGGGCTCAAGCTTTCTTT. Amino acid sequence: CASRQTGAQAFF.

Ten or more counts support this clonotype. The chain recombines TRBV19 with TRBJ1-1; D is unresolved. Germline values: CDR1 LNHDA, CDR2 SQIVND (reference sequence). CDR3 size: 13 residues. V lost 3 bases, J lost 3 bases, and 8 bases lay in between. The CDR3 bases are TGTGCCAGTAGTATGGCAGCCCACACTGAAGCTTTCTTT. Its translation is CASSMAAHTEAFF. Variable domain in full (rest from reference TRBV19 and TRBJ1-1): DGGITQSPKYLFRKEGQNVTLSCEQNLNHDAMYWYRQDPGQGLRLIYYSQIVNDFQKGDIAEGYSVSREKKESFPLTVTSAQKNPTAFYLCASSMAAHTEAFFGQGTRLTVV.

DNA for the CDR3: TGTGCCAGCAGTGACGGGGCCGACAGGTCCACTGAAGCTTTCTTT. Residues: CASSDGADRSTEAFF. The V and J genes are TRBV25-1 and TRBJ1-1; D perhaps matches TRBD1 (6 bases). V was cut by 3 bases and J by 4 bases, with 15 bases left in between. The CDR3 runs 15 residues. Germline loops: CDR1 MGHDK, CDR2 SYGVNS.

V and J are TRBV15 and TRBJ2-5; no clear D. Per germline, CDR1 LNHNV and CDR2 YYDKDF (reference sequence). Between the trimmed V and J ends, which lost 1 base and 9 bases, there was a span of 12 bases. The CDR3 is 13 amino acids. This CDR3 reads CATSRGGNQPQYF. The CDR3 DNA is TGTGCCACCAGCAGAGGAGGCAATCAGCCCCAGTACTTC.

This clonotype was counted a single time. CDR3 nucleotide sequence: TGCAGCGTTGGGCAGGGTGGGGCCAACGTCCTGACTTTC. Translated, it gives CSVGQGGANVLTF. The chain links TRBV29-1 to TRBJ2-6, with a tentative D call TRBD1 (5 bases). V gave up 4 bases and J gave up 3 bases, with 7 bases separating them. The germline V gene encodes CDR1 SQVTM and CDR2 ANQGSEA. The CDR3 length is 13 residues.

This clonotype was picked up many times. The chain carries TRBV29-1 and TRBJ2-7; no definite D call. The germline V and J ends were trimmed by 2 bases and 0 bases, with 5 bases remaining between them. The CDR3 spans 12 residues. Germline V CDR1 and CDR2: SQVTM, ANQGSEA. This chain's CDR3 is CSVEMVSYEQYF. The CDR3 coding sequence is TGCAGCGTTGAAATGGTCTCCTACGAGCAGTACTTC.

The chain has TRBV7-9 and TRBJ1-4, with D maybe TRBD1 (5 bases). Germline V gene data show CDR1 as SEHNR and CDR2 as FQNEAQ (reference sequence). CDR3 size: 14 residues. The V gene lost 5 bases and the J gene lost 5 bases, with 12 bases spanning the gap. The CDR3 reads CASSRDPGNEKLFF. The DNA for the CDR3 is TGTGCCAGCAGCCGGGACCCCGGGAATGAAAAACTGTTTTTT. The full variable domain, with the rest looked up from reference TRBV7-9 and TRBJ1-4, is DTGVSQNPRHKITKRGQNVTFRCDPISEHNRLYWYRQTLGQGPEFLTYFQNEAQLEKSRLLSDRFSAERPKGSFSTLEIQRTEQGDSAMYLCASSRDPGNEKLFFGSGTQLSVL.

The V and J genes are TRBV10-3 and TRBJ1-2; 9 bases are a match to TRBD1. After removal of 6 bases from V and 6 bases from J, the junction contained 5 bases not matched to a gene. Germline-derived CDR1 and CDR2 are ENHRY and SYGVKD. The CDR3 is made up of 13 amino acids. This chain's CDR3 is CAIRTGTGHGYTF. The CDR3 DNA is TGTGCCATCAGAACCGGGACAGGGCATGGCTACACCTTC.

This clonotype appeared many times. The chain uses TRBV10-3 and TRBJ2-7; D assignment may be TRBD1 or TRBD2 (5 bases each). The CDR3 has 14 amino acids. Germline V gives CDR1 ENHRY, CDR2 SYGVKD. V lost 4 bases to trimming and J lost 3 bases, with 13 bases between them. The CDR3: CAISGRGQNYEQYF. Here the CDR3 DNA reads TGTGCCATCAGTGGACGGGGCCAGAACTACGAGCAGTACTTC.

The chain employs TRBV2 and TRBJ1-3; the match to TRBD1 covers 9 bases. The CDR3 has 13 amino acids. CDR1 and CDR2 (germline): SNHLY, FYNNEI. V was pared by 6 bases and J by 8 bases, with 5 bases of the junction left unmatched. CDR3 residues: CASRLGTGHTIYF. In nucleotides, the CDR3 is TGTGCCAGCAGGTTGGGGACAGGGCACACCATATATTTT.

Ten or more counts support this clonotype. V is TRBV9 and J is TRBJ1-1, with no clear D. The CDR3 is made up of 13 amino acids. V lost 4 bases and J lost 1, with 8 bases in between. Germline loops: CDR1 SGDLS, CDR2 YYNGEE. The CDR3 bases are TGTGCCAGCAGCAAGTGGGCGAACACTGAAGCTTTCTTT. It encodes CASSKWANTEAFF.

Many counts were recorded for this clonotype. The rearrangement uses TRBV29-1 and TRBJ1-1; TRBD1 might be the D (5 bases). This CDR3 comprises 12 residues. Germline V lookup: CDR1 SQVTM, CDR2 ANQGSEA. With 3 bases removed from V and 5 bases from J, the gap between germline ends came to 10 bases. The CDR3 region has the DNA TGCAGCGTTGAGAGGGGTCAGACTGAAGCTTTCTTT. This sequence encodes CSVERGQTEAFF.

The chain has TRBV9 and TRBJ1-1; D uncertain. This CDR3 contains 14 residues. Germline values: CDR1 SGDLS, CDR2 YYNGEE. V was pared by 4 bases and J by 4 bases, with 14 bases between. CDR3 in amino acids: CASSQDGVATEAFF. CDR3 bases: TGTGCCAGCAGCCAAGATGGGGTAGCCACTGAAGCTTTCTTT.

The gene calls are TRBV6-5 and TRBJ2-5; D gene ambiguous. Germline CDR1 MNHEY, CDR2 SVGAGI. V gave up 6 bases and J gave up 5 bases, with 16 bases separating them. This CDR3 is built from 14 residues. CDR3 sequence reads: CASRPAVGTETQYF. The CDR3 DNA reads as TGTGCCAGCAGGCCGGCGGTTGGCACTGAGACCCAGTACTTC.

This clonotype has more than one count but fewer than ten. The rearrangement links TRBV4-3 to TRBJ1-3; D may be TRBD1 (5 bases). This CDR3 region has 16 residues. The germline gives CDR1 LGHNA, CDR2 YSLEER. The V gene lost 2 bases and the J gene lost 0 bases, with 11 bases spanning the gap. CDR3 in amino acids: CASSQPGTASGNTIYF. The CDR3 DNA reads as TGCGCCAGCAGCCAACCCGGGACGGCCTCTGGAAACACCATATATTTT.

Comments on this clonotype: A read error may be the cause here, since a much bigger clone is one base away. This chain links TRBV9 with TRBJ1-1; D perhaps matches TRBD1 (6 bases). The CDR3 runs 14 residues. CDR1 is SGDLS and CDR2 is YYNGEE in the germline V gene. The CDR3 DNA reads TGTGCCAGCAGCAGCACAGGGACCAACACTGAAGCTTCCTTT. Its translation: CASSSTGTNTEASF.